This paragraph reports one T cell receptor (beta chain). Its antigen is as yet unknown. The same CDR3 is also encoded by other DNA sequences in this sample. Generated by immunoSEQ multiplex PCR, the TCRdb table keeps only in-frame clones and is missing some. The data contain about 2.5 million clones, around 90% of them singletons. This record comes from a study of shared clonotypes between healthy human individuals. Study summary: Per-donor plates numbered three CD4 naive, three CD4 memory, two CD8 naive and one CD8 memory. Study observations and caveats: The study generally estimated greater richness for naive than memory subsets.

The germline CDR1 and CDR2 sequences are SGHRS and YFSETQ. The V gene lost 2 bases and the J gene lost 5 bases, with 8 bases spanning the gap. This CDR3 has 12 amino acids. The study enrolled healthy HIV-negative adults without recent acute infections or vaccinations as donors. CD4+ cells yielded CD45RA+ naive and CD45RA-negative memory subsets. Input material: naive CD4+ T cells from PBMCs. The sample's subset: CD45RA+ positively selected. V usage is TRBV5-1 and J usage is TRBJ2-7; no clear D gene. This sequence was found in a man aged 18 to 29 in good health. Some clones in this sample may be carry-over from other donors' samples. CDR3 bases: TGCGCCAGCAGCTTACTTGGCGACGAGCAGTACTTC. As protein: CASSLLGDEQYF.